This is a list of T cell receptor beta chains from one sample in a study of cytomegalovirus exposure and HLA in healthy donors. This table comes from immunoSEQ multiplex PCR, and its TCRdb copy is limited to in-frame clones, with some not included. Of around 90,000 clones listed, 85% are singletons. The sequenced sample was PBMCs. Source of these receptors: a man between 40 and 49 years old in good health and CMV-seropositive. The CDR3 runs from the conserved cysteine through the conserved F or W. A D gene is named only where the DNA matches it firmly. The listing skips clone size in some rows; elsewhere it reads once, few, many or a size class.

>TRBJ1-6|.|TRBV19|TRBD1
CASSKNRGLSSYNSPLHF
TGTGCCAGTAGTAAAAACAGGGGCTTAAGCTCCTATAATTCACCCCTCCACTTT
>TRBJ2-7|few|TRBV28|.
CASRTTSYEQYF
TGTGCCAGCAGGACTACCTCCTACGAGCAGTACTTC
>TRBJ2-5|.|TRBV19|TRBD1
CASSGDRRSAQYF
TGTGCCAGTAGTGGGGACAGGCGGTCGGCCCAGTACTTC
>TRBJ2-7|.|TRBV18|.
CASSPSANNYEQYF
TGTGCCAGCTCACCGAGCGCGAATAACTACGAGCAGTACTTC
>TRBJ1-4|few|TRBV5-1|.
CASSEATTNEKLFF
TGCGCCAGCAGTGAGGCAACAACTAATGAAAAACTGTTTTTT
>TRBJ2-3|.|TRBV7-8|.
CASSLEGRPPLTDTQYF
TGTGCCAGCAGCTTAGAGGGGCGCCCCCCCCTCACAGATACGCAGTATTTT
>TRBJ2-5|.|TRBV10-1|TRBD2
CASSERVSGRGERETQYF
TGCGCCAGCAGTGAGAGGGTCAGCGGGAGGGGAGAACGGGAGACCCAGTACTTC
>TRBJ1-2|.|TRBV7-4|TRBD1
CASSLRTGRRGGYTF
TGTGCCAGCAGCCTACGGACAGGGCGGAGAGGTGGCTACACCTTC
>TRBJ1-1|.|TRBV2|.
CASSERGTEAFF
TGTGCCAGCAGTGAAAGGGGGACTGAAGCTTTCTTT
>TRBJ2-7|.|TRBV9|.
CASSVVPVTYEQYF
TGTGCCAGCAGCGTAGTGCCGGTTACCTACGAGCAGTACTTC
>TRBJ2-7|.|TRBV10-1|TRBD2
CASSVGGGPTYEQYF
TGCGCCAGCAGTGTCGGCGGGGGGCCGACCTACGAGCAGTACTTC
>TRBJ2-3|.|TRBV27|TRBD2
CASSLLASGGAGDTQYF
TGTGCCAGCAGTTTATTGGCTAGCGGGGGGGCCGGAGATACGCAGTATTTT
>TRBJ2-7|.|TRBV11-2|TRBD2
CASSERTSSYEQYF
TGTGCCAGCAGCGAAAGGACTAGCTCCTACGAGCAGTACTTC
>TRBJ1-2|.|TRBV4-1|.
CASSQVGGPYYGYTF
TGCGCCAGCAGCCAAGTCGGGGGGCCATACTATGGCTACACCTTC
>TRBJ1-1|.|TRBV5-1|TRBD1
CASSSPTGAVTEAFF
TGCGCCAGCAGCTCCCCCACAGGGGCGGTCACTGAAGCTTTCTTT
>TRBJ2-1|.|TRBV1|.
CTSSQDLTLAGNPRGEQFF
TGCACCAGCAGCCAAGACCTCACCCTTGCTGGGAACCCACGGGGTGAGCAGTTCTTC
>TRBJ2-7|once|TRBV2|.
CASSDSSSGIYEQYF
TGTGCCAGCAGTGACTCGTCGTCGGGAATATACGAGCAGTACTTC
>TRBJ2-1|.|TRBV2|TRBD2
CASRSGTSLSEQFF
TGTGCCAGCAGGTCCGGGACTAGTCTAAGTGAGCAGTTCTTC
>TRBJ1-4|few|TRBV15|.
CATSSLSVATNEKLFF
TGTGCCACCAGCAGTTTATCCGTTGCAACTAATGAAAAACTGTTTTTT
>TRBJ2-3|.|TRBV7-2|TRBD2
CASSGGTSGNPDTQYF
TGTGCCAGCAGCGGCGGGACTAGCGGGAACCCAGATACGCAGTATTTT
>TRBJ2-1|.|TRBV5-1|TRBD2
CASSLVVAGGSSSYNEQFF
TGCGCCAGCAGCTTGGTGGTAGCGGGGGGATCGAGCTCCTACAATGAGCAGTTCTTC
>TRBJ2-7|.|TRBV28|.
CASSQSLGWKYEQYF
TGTGCCAGCAGTCAGAGCCTAGGTTGGAAATACGAGCAGTACTTC
>TRBJ2-2|.|TRBV11-2|TRBD1
CASSFQGASGELFF
TGTGCCAGCAGCTTTCAGGGGGCTAGCGGGGAGCTGTTTTTT
>TRBJ2-1|.|TRBV9|TRBD2
CASSVEGSGISSYNEQFF
TGTGCCAGCAGCGTAGAGGGTAGCGGGATAAGCTCCTACAATGAGCAGTTCTTC
>TRBJ1-2|.|TRBV5-1|TRBD1
CASSLGPGGDGYTF
TGCGCCAGCAGCTTGGGGCCAGGGGGCGATGGCTACACCTTC
>TRBJ2-2|few|TRBV28|TRBD1
CASSPTGGMNTGELFF
TGTGCCAGCAGTCCCACAGGGGGCATGAACACCGGGGAGCTGTTTTTT
>TRBJ2-1|.|TRBV18|TRBD2
CASSPGGGNEQFF
TGTGCCAGCTCACCAGGGGGGGGCAATGAGCAGTTCTTC
>TRBJ1-4|.|TRBV10-3|.
CAISESGGGEKLFF
TGTGCCATCAGTGAGTCAGGGGGTGGTGAAAAACTGTTTTTT
>TRBJ1-1|.|TRBV7-2|TRBD1
CASSPTGFTEAFF
TGTGCCAGCAGCCCGACAGGGTTCACTGAAGCTTTCTTT
>TRBJ2-3|.|TRBV9|TRBD2
CASSVVAGVTDTQYF
TGTGCCAGCAGCGTAGTAGCGGGAGTAACAGATACGCAGTATTTT
>TRBJ2-3|.|TRBV7-2|TRBD1
CASSFRGHPTDTQYF
TGTGCCAGCAGCTTCAGGGGGCACCCCACAGATACGCAGTATTTT
>TRBJ1-6|.|TRBV4-1|.
CASSPFWQESSYNSPLHF
TGCGCCAGCAGCCCCTTCTGGCAGGAAAGCTCCTATAATTCACCCCTCCACTTT
>TRBJ2-1|.|TRBV14|.
CASSLSYGNEQFF
TGTGCCAGCAGCCTCTCCTACGGCAATGAGCAGTTCTTC
>TRBJ1-2|.|TRBV29-1|TRBD1
CSVAGQGRAYGYTF
TGCAGCGTCGCGGGACAGGGGAGAGCCTATGGCTACACCTTC
>TRBJ2-5|.|TRBV28|TRBD1
CASSPDRVQTQYF
TGTGCCAGCAGTCCGGACAGGGTTCAGACCCAGTACTTC
>TRBJ1-6|.|TRBV2|.
CASSESRGNNSPLHF
TGTGCCAGCAGTGAGAGTAGGGGCAATAATTCACCCCTCCACTTT
>TRBJ1-3|once|TRBV5-5|.
CASTLDGVRNTIYF
TGTGCCAGCACCCTTGACGGGGTCCGAAACACCATATATTTT
>TRBJ1-1|once|TRBV19|.
CASSIRHSNTEAFF
TGTGCCAGTAGTATCAGACATTCGAACACTGAAGCTTTCTTT
>TRBJ1-1|.|TRBV5-4|TRBD1
CASSLEGARTEAFF
TGTGCCAGCAGCTTAGAGGGGGCGCGCACTGAAGCTTTCTTT
>TRBJ1-1|.|TRBV4-2|.
CASSQGAGAGDTEAFF
TGTGCCAGCAGCCAAGGGGCAGGCGCAGGGGACACTGAAGCTTTCTTT
>TRBJ2-7|.|TRBV6-1|.
CASSELSGSYEQYF
TGTGCCAGCAGCGAACTTTCAGGGTCCTACGAGCAGTACTTC
>TRBJ1-1|.|TRBV7-9|.
CASSPIRKNTEAFF
TGTGCCAGCAGCCCAATCAGAAAGAACACTGAAGCTTTCTTT
>TRBJ2-3|once|TRBV19|.
CASSLILTGSEDTQYF
TGTGCCAGTAGTCTAATACTTACAGGGTCCGAAGATACGCAGTATTTT
>TRBJ2-3|.|TRBV7-2|.
CASSLSSMADTQYF
TGTGCCAGCAGCTTGTCTAGCATGGCAGATACGCAGTATTTT
>TRBJ2-7|.|TRBV11-2|TRBD2
CASSLVPSGTSAEQYF
TGTGCCAGCAGCTTAGTACCCTCGGGGACTAGCGCCGAGCAGTACTTC
>TRBJ1-1|.|TRBV5-1|TRBD1
CASSRTGGEGTEAFF
TGCGCCAGCAGTCGGACAGGGGGGGAGGGCACTGAAGCTTTCTTT
>TRBJ2-7|.|TRBV6-5|TRBD1
CASSWRQGSNEQYF
TGTGCCAGCAGTTGGAGACAGGGATCCAACGAGCAGTACTTT
>TRBJ1-4|.|TRBV5-6|TRBD1
CASSLQIDRGANEKLFF
TGTGCCAGCAGCTTACAGATTGACAGGGGTGCTAATGAAAAACTGTTTTTT
>TRBJ1-2|.|TRBV5-1|TRBD1
CASSIYGQGSYTF
TGCGCCAGCAGCATTTACGGACAGGGCAGCTACACCTTC
>TRBJ2-2|.|TRBV10-2|TRBD2
CASRKLAVDTGELFF
TGCGCCAGCAGGAAACTAGCGGTAGACACCGGGGAGCTGTTTTTT
>TRBJ1-4|.|TRBV18|.
CASSPWGSQATNEKLFF
TGTGCCAGCTCACCCTGGGGCAGCCAGGCAACTAATGAAAAACTGTTTTTT